This T cell receptor beta chain was sequenced during a study of blood T cell repertoires in COVID-19. In the study overall: Collection of acute and convalescent COVID-19 samples took place in the United States, Italy and Spain.

Original processing notes: Reference gene primer amplification gave nucleated cell count estimates. Assay: immunoSEQ multiplex PCR; the TCRdb copy retains only in-frame clones and omits some. The V and J calls and clone size come from that table; D and trimming were worked out from the DNA. Here the sample spans around 430,000 clones, around 89% being singletons. The CDR3 spans 13 residues. Trimming cost V 5 bases and J 2 bases, with 9 bases left between them. CDR1 and CDR2 (germline): SGHNT, YYREEE (reference sequence). The sequencing input was peripheral blood. This sequence was found in a woman aged 50 to 60 with COVID-19, enrolled during active disease. The chain has TRBV5-4 and TRBJ2-3; D possibly corresponds to TRBD2 (5 bases). The CDR3 is CASSSGNTDTQYF. The CDR3 DNA sequence: TGTGCCAGCAGTTCGGGAAACACAGATACGCAGTATTTT.